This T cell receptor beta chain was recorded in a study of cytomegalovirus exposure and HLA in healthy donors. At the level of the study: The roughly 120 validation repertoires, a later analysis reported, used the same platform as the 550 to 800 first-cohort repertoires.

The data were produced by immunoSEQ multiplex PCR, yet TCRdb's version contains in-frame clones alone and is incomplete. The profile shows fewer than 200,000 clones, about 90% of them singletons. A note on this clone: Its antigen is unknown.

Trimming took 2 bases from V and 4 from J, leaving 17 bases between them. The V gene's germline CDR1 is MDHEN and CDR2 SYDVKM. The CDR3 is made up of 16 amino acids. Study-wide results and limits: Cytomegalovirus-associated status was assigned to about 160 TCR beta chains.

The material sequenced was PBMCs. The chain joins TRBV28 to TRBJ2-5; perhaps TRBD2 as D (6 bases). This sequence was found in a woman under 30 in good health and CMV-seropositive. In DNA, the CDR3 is TGTGCCAGCAGTTTAATAGGGACTGGCTTTGGAGAGACCCAGTACTTC. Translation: CASSLIGTGFGETQYF.